Detailed here is one T cell receptor (beta chain). The antigen is not known. The PCR made use of 60 Vbeta and 13 Jbeta primers. Generated by immunoSEQ multiplex PCR, the TCRdb table keeps only in-frame clones and is missing some. The sample carries about 110,000 clones, over 70% recorded once. The data were obtained in a study of cytomegalovirus exposure and HLA in healthy donors. Trimming left V 2 bases short and J 8 bases short, with 12 bases between. This CDR3 is built from 14 residues. Looked up from germline, CDR1 is MNHNS and CDR2 is SASEGT. The study, taken as a whole, reports: In a later analysis, TCR beta V- and J-gene trimming showed a link to a missense DCLRE1C variant. Through in vitro validation, a few CMV-associated chains were shown to be specific for CMV antigens. Later, TCR association rates were found to vary by HLA locus, highest for DRB1 and lowest for HLA-C.

The TCR sequence derives from a man aged 30-40 years in good health and CMV-seronegative. Sequences were obtained from PBMCs. J is TRBJ1-4 and V is TRBV6-1; D remains ambiguous. The chain's CDR3 is CASSESLAAEKLFF. DNA for the CDR3: TGTGCCAGCAGTGAAAGTCTGGCGGCGGAAAAACTGTTTTTT.